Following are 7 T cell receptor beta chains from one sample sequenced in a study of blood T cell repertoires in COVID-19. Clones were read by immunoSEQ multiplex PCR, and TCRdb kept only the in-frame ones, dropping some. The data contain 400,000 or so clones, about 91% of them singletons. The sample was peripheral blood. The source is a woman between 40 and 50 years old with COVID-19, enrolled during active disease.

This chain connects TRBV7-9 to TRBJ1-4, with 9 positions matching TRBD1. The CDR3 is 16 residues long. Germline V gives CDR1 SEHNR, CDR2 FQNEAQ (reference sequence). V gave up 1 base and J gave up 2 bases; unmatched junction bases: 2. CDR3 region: CASSLETGGTNEKLFF. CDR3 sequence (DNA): TGTGCCAGCAGCTTAGAGACAGGGGGGACTAATGAAAAACTGTTTTTT. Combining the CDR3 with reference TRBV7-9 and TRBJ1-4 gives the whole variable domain DTGVSQNPRHKITKRGQNVTFRCDPISEHNRLYWYRQTLGQGPEFLTYFQNEAQLEKSRLLSDRFSAERPKGSFSTLEIQRTEQGDSAMYLCASSLETGGTNEKLFFGSGTQLSVL.

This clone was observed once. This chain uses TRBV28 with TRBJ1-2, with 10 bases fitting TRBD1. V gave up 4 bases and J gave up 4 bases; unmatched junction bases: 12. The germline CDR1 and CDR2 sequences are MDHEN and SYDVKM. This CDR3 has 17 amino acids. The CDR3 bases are TGTGCCAGCAGTTCCTCCCCCGGACAGGGGGATCTCTATGGCTACACCTTC. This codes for CASSSSPGQGDLYGYTF.

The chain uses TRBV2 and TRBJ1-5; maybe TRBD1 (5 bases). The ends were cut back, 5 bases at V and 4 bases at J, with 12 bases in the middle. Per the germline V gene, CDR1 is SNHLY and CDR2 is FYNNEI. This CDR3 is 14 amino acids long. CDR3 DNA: TGTGCCAGCAGTTACCAGGGTGGGAATCAGCCCCAGCATTTT. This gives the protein CASSYQGGNQPQHF.

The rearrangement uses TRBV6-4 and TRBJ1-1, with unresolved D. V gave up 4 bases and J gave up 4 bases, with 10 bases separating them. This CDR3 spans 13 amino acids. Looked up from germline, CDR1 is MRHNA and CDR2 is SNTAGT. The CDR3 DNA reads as TGTGCCAGCAGTGGGACCCGGGGCACTGAAGCTTTCTTT. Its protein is CASSGTRGTEAFF.

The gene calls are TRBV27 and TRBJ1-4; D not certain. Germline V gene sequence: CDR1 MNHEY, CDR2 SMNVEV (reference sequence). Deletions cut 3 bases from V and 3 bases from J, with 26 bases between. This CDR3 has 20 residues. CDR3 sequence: CASSFTPGRGKARANEKLFF. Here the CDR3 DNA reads TGTGCCAGCAGTTTCACGCCCGGGCGAGGGAAGGCGCGAGCTAATGAAAAACTGTTTTTT.

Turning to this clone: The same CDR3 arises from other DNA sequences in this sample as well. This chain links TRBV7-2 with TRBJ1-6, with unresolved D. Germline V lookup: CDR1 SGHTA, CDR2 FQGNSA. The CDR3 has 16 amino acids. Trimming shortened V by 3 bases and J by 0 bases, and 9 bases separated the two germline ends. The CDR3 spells CASSLGRSSYNSPLHF. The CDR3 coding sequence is TGTGCCAGCAGCTTGGGGAGGAGCTCCTATAATTCACCCCTCCACTTT.

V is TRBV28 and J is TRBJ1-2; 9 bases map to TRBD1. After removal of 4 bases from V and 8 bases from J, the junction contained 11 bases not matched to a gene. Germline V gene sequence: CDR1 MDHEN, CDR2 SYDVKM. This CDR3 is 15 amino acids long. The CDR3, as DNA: TGTGCCAGCAGTTCCCCTGAGGGACAGGGATTCGGCTACACCTTC. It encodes CASSSPEGQGFGYTF.